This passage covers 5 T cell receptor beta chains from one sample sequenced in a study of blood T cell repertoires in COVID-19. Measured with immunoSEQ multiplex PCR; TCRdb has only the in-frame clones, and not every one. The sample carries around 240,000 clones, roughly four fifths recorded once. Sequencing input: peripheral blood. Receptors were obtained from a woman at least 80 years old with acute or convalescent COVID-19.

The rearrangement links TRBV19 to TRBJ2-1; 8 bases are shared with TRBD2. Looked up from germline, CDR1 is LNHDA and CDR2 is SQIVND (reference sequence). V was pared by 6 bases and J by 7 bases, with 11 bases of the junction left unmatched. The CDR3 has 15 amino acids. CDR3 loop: CASRKDSGNRNEQFF. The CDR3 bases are TGTGCCAGTAGGAAGGATAGCGGGAACAGGAATGAGCAGTTCTTC.

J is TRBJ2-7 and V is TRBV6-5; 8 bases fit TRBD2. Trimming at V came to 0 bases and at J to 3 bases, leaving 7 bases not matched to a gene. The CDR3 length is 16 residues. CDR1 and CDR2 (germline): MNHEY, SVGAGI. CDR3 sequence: CASSYSSSGRLYEQYF. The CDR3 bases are TGTGCCAGCAGTTACTCGTCTAGCGGGCGGCTCTACGAGCAGTACTTC.

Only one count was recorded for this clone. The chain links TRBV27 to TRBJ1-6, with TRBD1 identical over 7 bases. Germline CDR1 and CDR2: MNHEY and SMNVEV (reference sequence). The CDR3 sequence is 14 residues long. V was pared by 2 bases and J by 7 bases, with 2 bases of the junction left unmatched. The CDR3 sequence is CASSLLQGNSPLHF. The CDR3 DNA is TGTGCCAGCAGTTTACTACAGGGGAATTCACCCCTCCACTTT.

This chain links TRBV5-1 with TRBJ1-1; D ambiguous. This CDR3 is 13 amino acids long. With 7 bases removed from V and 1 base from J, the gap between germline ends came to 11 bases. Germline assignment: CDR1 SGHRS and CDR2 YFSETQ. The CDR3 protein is CASRSRENTEAFF. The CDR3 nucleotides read TGCGCCAGCCGCTCCCGGGAGAACACTGAAGCTTTCTTT.

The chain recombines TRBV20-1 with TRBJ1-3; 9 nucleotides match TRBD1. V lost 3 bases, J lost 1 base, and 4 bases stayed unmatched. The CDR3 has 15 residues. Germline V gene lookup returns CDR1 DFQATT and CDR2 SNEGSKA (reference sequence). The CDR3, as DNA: TGCAGTGCTAGTAGACAGGGGGGATCTGGAAACACCATATATTTT. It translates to CSASRQGGSGNTIYF.